This T cell receptor (beta chain) was captured in a study of circulating CD8 cells and anti-PD-1 response in melanoma. Study outcomes and limitations: PD-1 and DPOS subsets showed similar, higher clonality than DNEG.

From live CD3+CD8+TCRalphabeta+ cells, four PD-1 and/or TIGIT subsets were sorted. Using roughly 14 ng of total RNA, TCR libraries were made with the QIAseq Immune Repertoire TCR panel. One entry per CDR3 protein, called by TCRdb with MiXCR from the reads. The sample includes roughly 690 distinct CDR3 sequences, approximately 12% of them seen just once. Trimming cost V 1 base and J 1 base, with 8 bases left between them. The CDR3 is 13 residues long. Germline values: CDR1 SQVTM, CDR2 ANQGSEA. By share, this clonotype counts as medium-sized (0.01 to 0.1%). Its specificity is unknown. The receptor was isolated from a human donor with melanoma. Material: CD8+ T cells from PBMCs, obtained at baseline or after one month of anti-PD-1 therapy (not recorded which). The chain couples TRBV29-1 to TRBJ2-7, with D hard to call. The CDR3 is CSVEAAGSYEQYF. The CDR3 DNA is TGCAGCGTTGAAGCGGCAGGTTCCTACGAGCAGTACTTC.